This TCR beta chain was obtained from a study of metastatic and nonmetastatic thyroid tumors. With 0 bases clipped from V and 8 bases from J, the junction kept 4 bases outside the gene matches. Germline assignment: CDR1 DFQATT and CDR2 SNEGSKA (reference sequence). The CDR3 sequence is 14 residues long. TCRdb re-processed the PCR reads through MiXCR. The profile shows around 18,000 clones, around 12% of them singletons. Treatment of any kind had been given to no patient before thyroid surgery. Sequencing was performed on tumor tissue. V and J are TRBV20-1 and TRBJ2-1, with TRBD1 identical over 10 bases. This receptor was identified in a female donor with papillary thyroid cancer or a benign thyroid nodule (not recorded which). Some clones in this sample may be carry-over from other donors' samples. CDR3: CSARDQDRGYEQFF. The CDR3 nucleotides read TGCAGTGCTAGAGATCAGGACAGGGGGTATGAGCAGTTCTTC.